The 9 T cell receptor beta chains in this list originate from one sample, sequenced in a study of shared clonotypes between healthy human individuals. Selected positively for CCR7 and CD45RO-negative, naive CD8 cells excluded terminally differentiated effector memory CD45RA+ cells. The protocol was immunoSEQ multiplex PCR, while the TCRdb copy is restricted to in-frame clones and leaves out a portion. The repertoire holds millions of clones, about 95% seen once, with more than 0.95% in the top ten. The sequenced sample consisted of naive CD8+ T cells sorted from blood. All receptors come from a man aged 18-30 years in good health.

V is TRBV7-8 and J is TRBJ2-1; TRBD2 agrees at 13 bases. The CDR3 covers 15 residues. V was clipped by 5 bases and J by 6 bases; unmatched bases: 4. In germline, CDR1 is SGHVS, CDR2 FQNEAQ. CDR3 residues: CASSLGLAGVNEQFF. The CDR3, as DNA: TGTGCCAGCAGCCTCGGACTAGCGGGAGTCAATGAGCAGTTCTTC.

The V call is TRBV2, the J call TRBJ2-3; 7 positions agree with TRBD2. The CDR3 loop spans 15 amino acids. Trimming at V came to 0 bases and at J to 6 bases, leaving 6 bases not matched to a gene. Germline-derived CDR1 and CDR2 are SNHLY and FYNNEI. CDR3 DNA sequence: TGTGCCAGCAGTGAAGCGGGCGGGAGCTCCGATACGCAGTATTTT. This gives the protein CASSEAGGSSDTQYF.

This clone occurred once. The chain carries TRBV5-4 and TRBJ2-7; TRBD2 matches at 9 bases. Germline V CDR1 and CDR2: SGHNT, YYREEE (reference sequence). This CDR3 has 16 amino acids. Losses at the gene ends were 0 bases for V and 1 base for J; bases not matched to a gene: 5. DNA of the CDR3: TGTGCCAGCAGCTTGGCCGAGACTAGCGGATCCTACGAGCAGTACTTC. Encoded protein: CASSLAETSGSYEQYF.

In the case of this clone: The sample carries other DNA sequences with the same CDR3. The rearrangement uses TRBV11-2 and TRBJ1-5; TRBD1 might be the D (5 bases). CDR3 size: 14 residues. Trimming took off 1 base at V and 3 bases at J, with 7 bases between the two ends. Germline V lookup: CDR1 SGHAT, CDR2 FQNNGV. DNA for the CDR3: TGTGCCAGCAGCTTAGGGGGACCCAATCAGCCCCAGCATTTT. This sequence encodes CASSLGGPNQPQHF.

The chain recombines TRBV30 with TRBJ1-2, with 7 bases matching TRBD1. The CDR3 has 15 residues. The junction had 9 bases not matched to a gene; V was cut back by 0 bases and J by 5 bases. Germline V lookup: CDR1 GTSNPN, CDR2 SVGIG (reference sequence). This CDR3 is CAWSVSGTENYGYTF. In nucleotides, the CDR3 is TGTGCCTGGAGTGTCTCCGGGACAGAGAATTATGGCTACACCTTC.

The rearrangement links TRBV5-1 to TRBJ2-1; 9 positions agree with TRBD2. The germline V gene encodes CDR1 SGHRS and CDR2 YFSETQ. There are 18 residues in the CDR3. V shed 0 bases, J shed 0 bases, and the junction held 7 bases outside the gene matches. The DNA of the CDR3 is TGCGCCAGCAGCTTGGCAGTTGTTAGCGGGAGCTCCTACAATGAGCAGTTCTTC. As protein: CASSLAVVSGSSYNEQFF. Variable domain in full (rest from reference TRBV5-1 and TRBJ2-1): KAGVTQTPRYLIKTRGQQVTLSCSPISGHRSVSWYQQTPGQGLQFLFEYFSETQRNKGNFPGRFSGRQFSNSRSEMNVSTLELGDSALYLCASSLAVVSGSSYNEQFFGPGTRLTVL.

The DNA for the CDR3 is TGTGCCAGCAGCTTTCGCTTGGGACTTTTGAACACCGGGGAGCTGTTTTTT. Protein product: CASSFRLGLLNTGELFF. The rearrangement uses TRBV5-6 and TRBJ2-2; weak D call: TRBD2 (6 bases). The CDR3 is 17 residues long. V dropped 2 bases and J dropped 1 base, with 15 bases sitting between them. Germline CDR1 SGHDT, CDR2 YYEEEE.

Remarks on this clone: Relative to the germline gene, one junction end is altered; a read error may explain this. V is TRBV7-7 and J is TRBJ1-1, with TRBD1 matching over 8 bases. The CDR3 loop spans 13 amino acids. Germline values: CDR1 SSHAT, CDR2 FNYEAQ (reference sequence). CDR3 sequence: CASSQGANTEAFF. For the CDR3, the DNA is TGTGCTAGCAGCCAGGGGGCCAACACTGAAGCTTTCTTT.

J is TRBJ2-7 and V is TRBV9, with D possibly being TRBD2 (6 bases). The germline V gene encodes CDR1 SGDLS and CDR2 YYNGEE. V lost 0 bases and J 0 bases, leaving 25 bases between the germline ends. CDR3 length: 20 residues. The CDR3 sequence: CASSVVQHGGTRDSSYEQYF. The CDR3 DNA reads TGTGCCAGCAGCGTAGTTCAGCACGGAGGGACCCGGGACTCCTCCTACGAGCAGTACTTC.